The entry that follows covers one T cell receptor (beta chain) sequence. Its specificity is unknown. Some clones are missing from TCRdb's copy, which holds only in-frame ones; the method was immunoSEQ multiplex PCR. The top ten clones hold 0.13% of a sample with 2 million or so clones, roughly 94% of them seen once. The data stem from a study of shared clonotypes between healthy human individuals. Findings of the study overall: Blood was the only sampled material, and tissue repertoires likely differ. Some naive CD4 clonotypes, around 4.9%, turned up in common across a few donors.

This CDR3 spans 11 amino acids. V gave up 7 bases and J gave up 2 bases, with 7 bases separating them. Germline V gene sequence: CDR1 SGHTS, CDR2 YDEGEE. The sequence came from a man aged 18 to 29 in good health. The J gene is TRBJ2-7, the V gene TRBV5-8, with D unresolved. Sequenced sample: naive CD4+ T cells sorted from blood. The subset: CD45RA+ positively selected. CDR3 sequence: CASFRTYEQYF. CDR3 in DNA: TGTGCCAGCTTCAGGACCTACGAGCAGTACTTC. The complete variable domain, with remaining parts taken from reference TRBV5-8 and TRBJ2-7, reads EAGVTQSPTHLIKTRGQQATLRCSPISGHTSVYWYQQALGLGLQFLLWYDEGEERNRGNFPPRFSGRQFPNYSSELNVNALELEDSALYLCASFRTYEQYFGPGTRLTVT.